The 15 T cell receptor beta chains presented below share a single source sample, sequenced in a study of blood T cell repertoires in COVID-19 (dated by TCRdb to between 2020 and 2021). Libraries came from the immunoSEQ multiplex PCR assay. TCRdb took this table from immuneACCESS and kept in-frame rearrangements with V and J called. Such tables lack part of the clones; where checked against another copy, unresolved V genes explain under half of the gap, and the rest is unexplained. In all, the sample holds 250,000 to 350,000 clones, and 86% of those were seen once. Around 1.5% of the sample comes from the top ten. Sequencing was performed on peripheral blood. These receptors all stem from a woman aged 45-59 years with acute or convalescent COVID-19.

The V call is TRBV7-2, the J call TRBJ2-3; 9 bases fit TRBD2. Germline trimming cut 7 bases from V and 2 bases from J; bases unmatched to any gene: 7. The CDR3 sequence is 15 residues long. CDR1 and CDR2 (germline): SGHTA, FQGNSA. CDR3 nucleotides: TGTGCCAGCACGGGTAGCGGGAGCTCCACAGATACGCAGTATTTT. Its protein is CASTGSGSSTDTQYF.

The chain couples TRBV5-1 to TRBJ1-6; 7 nucleotides align to TRBD1. The CDR3 extends over 15 amino acids. The trim removed 4 bases at V and 5 bases at J, leaving 6 bases unmatched. Germline assignment: CDR1 SGHRS and CDR2 YFSETQ. CDR3: CASSASGTDNSPLHF. Written as DNA, the CDR3 is TGCGCCAGCAGCGCCTCCGGGACAGATAATTCACCCCTCCACTTT.

This chain connects TRBV9 to TRBJ2-5; D perhaps matches TRBD2 (6 bases). The CDR3 has 16 amino acids. The V and J ends lost 0 bases and 2 bases respectively, with 14 bases between them. CDR1 and CDR2 (germline): SGDLS, YYNGEE. CDR3 loop: CASSVATGDRQETQYF. For the CDR3, the DNA is TGTGCCAGCAGCGTAGCTACGGGGGACCGACAAGAGACCCAGTACTTC. The complete variable domain, with remaining parts taken from reference TRBV9 and TRBJ2-5, reads DSGVTQTPKHLITATGQRVTLRCSPRSGDLSVYWYQQSLDQGLQFLIQYYNGEERAKGNILERFSAQQFPDLHSELNLSSLELGDSALYFCASSVATGDRQETQYFGPGTRLLVL.

V is TRBV25-1 and J is TRBJ2-3, with 7 bases identical to TRBD2. The V gene's germline CDR1 is MGHDK and CDR2 SYGVNS. The junction had 8 bases not matched to a gene; V was cut back by 4 bases and J by 4 bases. The CDR3 has 15 amino acids. The CDR3 here is CASSARGRGADTQYF. CDR3 DNA: TGTGCCAGCAGTGCTCGCGGGAGAGGGGCAGATACGCAGTATTTT.

This sequence joins TRBV14 and TRBJ1-5, with D possibly TRBD1 on 5 matching bases. The CDR3 runs 13 residues. Germline V gene sequence: CDR1 SGHDN, CDR2 FVKESK. V lost 4 bases, J lost 6 bases, and 10 bases lay in between. The CDR3 here is CASSRWGGQPQHF. CDR3 DNA sequence: TGTGCCAGCAGCCGGTGGGGGGGTCAGCCCCAGCATTTT. Looking up the rest from reference TRBV14 and TRBJ1-5 gives the full variable domain: EAGVTQFPSHSVIEKGQTVTLRCDPISGHDNLYWYRRVMGKEIKFLLHFVKESKQDESGMPNNRFLAERTGGTYSTLKVQPAELEDSGVYFCASSRWGGQPQHFGDGTRLSIL.

In this sample, this clone turned up a few times. This sequence joins TRBV7-9 and TRBJ1-2; D might be TRBD1 (5 bases). The V and J ends lost 0 bases and 7 bases respectively, with 15 bases between them. The CDR3 length is 15 residues. Germline V gene data show CDR1 as SEHNR and CDR2 as FQNEAQ (reference sequence). CDR3 loop: CASSLAPGIYSGYTF. In DNA, the CDR3 is TGTGCCAGCAGCTTAGCACCAGGGATTTACTCTGGCTACACCTTC.

DNA of the CDR3: TGTGCCAGTAGTATCATGAGCGGAAACACCATATATTTT. This sequence encodes CASSIMSGNTIYF. V usage is TRBV19 and J usage is TRBJ1-3; no firm D call. CDR3 length: 13 residues. Germline CDR1 and CDR2: LNHDA and SQIVND (reference sequence). V was clipped by 3 bases and J by 4 bases, with 7 bases between them. Supplemented by reference TRBV19 and TRBJ1-3, the full variable domain reads DGGITQSPKYLFRKEGQNVTLSCEQNLNHDAMYWYRQDPGQGLRLIYYSQIVNDFQKGDIAEGYSVSREKKESFPLTVTSAQKNPTAFYLCASSIMSGNTIYFGEGSWLTVV.

In this sample, this clone turned up once. This chain connects TRBV5-5 to TRBJ2-4; 7 bases match TRBD1. Trimming removed 6 bases from V and 0 bases from J; junction bases left unmatched: 6. The germline CDR1 and CDR2 sequences are SGHKS and YYEKEE (reference sequence). The CDR3 has 15 amino acids. The CDR3 protein is CASTATGPAKNIQYF. As DNA, the CDR3 is TGTGCCAGCACCGCGACAGGGCCAGCCAAAAACATTCAGTACTTC.

The V gene is TRBV5-4, the J gene TRBJ1-1, with TRBD1 matching 7 bases. V shed 3 bases and J 2 bases; nucleotides not matched to a gene: 7. This CDR3 comprises 15 residues. Germline V gene lookup returns CDR1 SGHNT and CDR2 YYREEE (reference sequence). The CDR3 bases are TGTGCCAGCAGCTCTCTGACAGGGTTTAACACTGAAGCTTTCTTT. Translated: CASSSLTGFNTEAFF.

The rearrangement joins TRBV7-3 to TRBJ2-1; 9 positions agree with TRBD2. The CDR3 totals 18 residues. CDR1 and CDR2 from the germline V gene are SGHTA and FQGTGA. V dropped 5 bases and J dropped 0; count of bases not matched to a gene: 11. The CDR3 nucleotides read TGTGCCAGCAGCCGACAAGGACTAGCGTCAGCCTCCTACAATGAGCAGTTCTTC. Its protein is CASSRQGLASASYNEQFF.

The rearrangement uses TRBV29-1 and TRBJ2-1, with D uncertain. Trimming stripped 8 bases from V and 7 bases from J, with 21 bases between. Per the germline V gene, CDR1 is SQVTM and CDR2 is ANQGSEA. The CDR3 consists of 14 residues. This CDR3 reads CSPPRWSKVNEQFF. CDR3 nucleotides: TGCAGCCCCCCGCGGTGGTCCAAGGTGAATGAGCAGTTCTTC.

The V and J genes are TRBV7-2 and TRBJ1-2; weak D call: TRBD1 (5 bases). V was trimmed by 5 bases and J by 0 bases, leaving 13 bases between them. This CDR3 is built from 15 residues. Germline CDR1 is SGHTA and CDR2 is FQGNSA. CDR3: CASSARQMSNYGYTF. The CDR3 region has the DNA TGTGCCAGCAGCGCGCGACAGATGTCTAACTATGGCTACACCTTC.

This clone was seen only a few times. J is TRBJ1-5 and V is TRBV19; D gene ambiguous. Trimming shortened V by 6 bases and J by 2 bases, and 11 bases separated the two germline ends. CDR1 and CDR2 from the germline V gene are LNHDA and SQIVND (reference sequence). The CDR3 runs 14 residues. The CDR3 here is CASRSGEGNQPQHF. CDR3 nucleotide sequence: TGTGCCAGTAGATCCGGGGAGGGCAATCAGCCCCAGCATTTT.

V usage is TRBV3-1 (or the pseudogene TRBV3-2) and J usage is TRBJ1-1, with TRBD1 matching 10 bases. The CDR3 spans 14 residues. After removal of 1 base from V and 8 bases from J, the junction contained 4 bases not matched to a gene. Germline CDR1 and CDR2: LGHDT and YNNKEL (reference sequence). The CDR3 DNA sequence: TGTGCCAGCAGCCAAGGACAGGGGGCGGGGGAAGCTTTCTTT. Translating gives CASSQGQGAGEAFF.

This chain uses TRBV18 with TRBJ1-5; D might be TRBD1 (6 bases). The length of the CDR3 is 16 residues. The germline V and J ends were trimmed by 6 bases and 1 base, with 16 bases remaining between them. Germline CDR1 and CDR2: KGHSH and LQKENI. CDR3 sequence: CASSQNLGQSNQPQHF. CDR3 bases: TGTGCCAGCTCGCAAAACCTTGGACAGAGCAATCAGCCCCAGCATTTT.